One T cell receptor beta chain is described in this entry. The target antigen is unknown. The sample belongs to a study of T-cell reconstitution after alpha-beta-depleted transplantation in children. Study-wide findings and caveats: Elevated TCRbeta diversity at day 60 was traced, in some patients, to surviving recipient T cells and thymic progenitors. After one year, T-cell counts and TCRbeta diversity mostly came from new T cells. Where alpha-beta T cells came from about two months after transplant was reportedly several hundred expanded graft clones.

A library of TCRbeta sequences, prepared with unique molecular identifiers, was generated. Using its own MiXCR run on the PCR reads, TCRdb lists one record per CDR3 protein. The table includes hundreds of thousands of distinct CDR3 sequences, approximately 15% detected once. The CDR3 spans 15 residues. The germline V gene has CDR1 LGHDT and CDR2 YNNKEL (reference sequence). Trimming took 4 bases from V and 5 from J; bases not matched to a gene: 10. The sequencing used PBMCs, mostly from graft donor cells, collected 360 days after TCRalphabeta/CD19-depleted stem cell transplant. The rearrangement uses TRBV3-1 and TRBJ1-1, with 7 nucleotides matching TRBD1. The clonotype was recovered from a male patient between 2 and 10 years old who had a stem cell transplant for acute lymphoblastic leukemia, so the T cells may come from the graft donor. This chain's CDR3 is CASSPLAGGKTEAFF. The CDR3 region has the DNA TGTGCCAGCAGCCCACTGGCAGGGGGGAAGACTGAAGCTTTCTTT. The variable domain in full, completed from reference TRBV3-1 and TRBJ1-1, reads DTAVSQTPKYLVTQMGNDKSIKCEQNLGHDTMYWYKQDSKKFLKIMFSYNNKELIINETVPNRFSPKSPDKAHLNLHINSLELGDSAVYFCASSPLAGGKTEAFFGQGTRLTVV.